This T cell receptor (beta chain) originates from a study of cytomegalovirus exposure and HLA in healthy donors. Across the study: In a later analysis, it was reported that the 120 validation repertoires had been produced on the same platform as the 700 or so repertoires belonging to the first cohort. Whole-study results and caveats: A few CMV-associated chains were confirmed in vitro to be specific for CMV antigens. Accounts indicate the classifier identified cytomegalovirus status with strong specificity and sensitivity.

On this clone: What it binds is not known.

Sequencing was performed with immunoSEQ multiplex PCR; in TCRdb, only in-frame clones are kept and a portion is missing. The repertoire holds around 300,000 clones, with approximately 83% as singletons. The V gene lost 2 bases and the J gene lost 6 bases, with 7 bases spanning the gap. Germline-derived CDR1 and CDR2 are SGDLS and YYNGEE. The CDR3 loop spans 12 amino acids. The sequencing sample was made of PBMCs. This TCR was recovered from a woman aged 18-29 years in good health and CMV-seronegative. This sequence joins TRBV9 and TRBJ2-3; D gene ambiguous. For the CDR3, the DNA is TGTGCCAGCAGCGTTCTCCTGGATACGCAGTATTTT. It specifies CASSVLLDTQYF.